The source of this T cell receptor beta chain is a study of OX40 agonist ivuxolimab in advanced cancers. Study as a whole: Patients were dosed intravenously with ivuxolimab at 0.01 to 10 mg/kg every 2 weeks. Each dose-escalation patient presented with hepatocellular carcinoma, melanoma, renal cell or head and neck cancer.

This clone was picked up a small number of times. Germline V gene data show CDR1 as MNHEY and CDR2 as SMNVEV (reference sequence). The V and J ends lost 1 base and 8 bases respectively, with 18 bases between them. The CDR3 covers 17 residues. Clones were read by immunoSEQ multiplex PCR, and TCRdb kept only the in-frame ones, dropping some. The table records 20,000 or so clones, about four fifths of them present only once. This sequence originates from an adult with an advanced solid tumor such as melanoma, head and neck, liver or kidney cancer. The sample was CD4+ or CD8+ T cells sorted from blood, taken in a trial of the OX40 agonist ivuxolimab. The chain combines TRBV27 with TRBJ1-6; tentative D call: TRBD1 (5 bases). As DNA, the CDR3 is TGTGCCAGCAGTTTATGGCCTTCCCGGGACTACGATTCACCCCTCCACTTT. Its protein product is CASSLWPSRDYDSPLHF.